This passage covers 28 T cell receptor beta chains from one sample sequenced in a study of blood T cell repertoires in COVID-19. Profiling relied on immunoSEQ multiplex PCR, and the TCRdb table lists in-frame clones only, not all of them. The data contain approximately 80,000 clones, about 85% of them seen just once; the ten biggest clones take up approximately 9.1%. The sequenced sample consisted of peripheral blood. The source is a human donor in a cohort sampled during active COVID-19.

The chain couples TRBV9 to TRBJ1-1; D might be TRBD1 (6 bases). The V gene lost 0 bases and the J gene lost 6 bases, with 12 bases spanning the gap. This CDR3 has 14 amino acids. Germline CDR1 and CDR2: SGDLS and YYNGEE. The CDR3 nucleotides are TGTGCCAGCAGCGTAGATGGGGGCCGCTCTGAAGCTTTCTTT. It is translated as CASSVDGGRSEAFF. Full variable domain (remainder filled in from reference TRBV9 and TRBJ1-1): DSGVTQTPKHLITATGQRVTLRCSPRSGDLSVYWYQQSLDQGLQFLIQYYNGEERAKGNILERFSAQQFPDLHSELNLSSLELGDSALYFCASSVDGGRSEAFFGQGTRLTVV.

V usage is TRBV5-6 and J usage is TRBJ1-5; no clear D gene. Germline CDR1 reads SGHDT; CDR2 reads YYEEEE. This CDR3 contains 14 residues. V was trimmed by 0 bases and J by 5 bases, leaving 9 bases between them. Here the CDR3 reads CASSLGRPHQPQHF. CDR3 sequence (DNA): TGTGCCAGCAGCTTGGGCAGGCCGCATCAGCCCCAGCATTTT.

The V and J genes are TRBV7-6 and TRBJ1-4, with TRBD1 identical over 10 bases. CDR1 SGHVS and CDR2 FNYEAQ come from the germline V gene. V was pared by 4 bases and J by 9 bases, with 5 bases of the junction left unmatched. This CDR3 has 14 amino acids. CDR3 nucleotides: TGTGCCAGCAGCTCGGGACAGGGGAGGAAAAAACTGTTTTTT. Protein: CASSSGQGRKKLFF.

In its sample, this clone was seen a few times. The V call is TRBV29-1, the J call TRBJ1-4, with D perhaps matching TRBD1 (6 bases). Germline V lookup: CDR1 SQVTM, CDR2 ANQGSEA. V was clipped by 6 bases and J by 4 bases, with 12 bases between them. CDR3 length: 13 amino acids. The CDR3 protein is CSVETGGNEKLFF. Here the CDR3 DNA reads TGCAGCGTCGAGACAGGCGGTAATGAAAAACTGTTTTTT.

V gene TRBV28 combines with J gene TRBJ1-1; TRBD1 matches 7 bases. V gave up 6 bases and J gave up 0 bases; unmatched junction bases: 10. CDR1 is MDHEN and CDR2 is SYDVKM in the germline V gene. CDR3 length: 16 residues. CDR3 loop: CASSRQQGLMNTEAFF. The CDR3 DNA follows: TGTGCCAGCAGCCGCCAACAGGGGCTCATGAACACTGAAGCTTTCTTT.

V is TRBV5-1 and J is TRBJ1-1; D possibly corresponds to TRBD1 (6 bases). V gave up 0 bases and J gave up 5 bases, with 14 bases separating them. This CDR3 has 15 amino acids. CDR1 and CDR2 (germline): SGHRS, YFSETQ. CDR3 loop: CASSLATGKGTEAFF. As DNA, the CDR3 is TGCGCCAGCAGCTTGGCCACAGGGAAAGGTACTGAAGCTTTCTTT.

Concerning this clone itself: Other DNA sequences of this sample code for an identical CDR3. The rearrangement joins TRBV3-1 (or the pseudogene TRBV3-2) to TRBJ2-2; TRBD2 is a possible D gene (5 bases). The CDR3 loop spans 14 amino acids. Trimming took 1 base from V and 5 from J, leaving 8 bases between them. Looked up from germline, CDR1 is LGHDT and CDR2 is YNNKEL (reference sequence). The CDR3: CASSQGRGTGELFF. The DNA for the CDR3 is TGTGCCAGCAGCCAAGGGCGAGGGACCGGGGAGCTGTTTTTT.

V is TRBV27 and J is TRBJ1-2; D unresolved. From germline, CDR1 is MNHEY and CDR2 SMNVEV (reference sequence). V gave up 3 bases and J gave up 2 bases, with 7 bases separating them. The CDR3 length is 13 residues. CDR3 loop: CASSLTGNYGYTF. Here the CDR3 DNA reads TGTGCCAGCAGTTTGACCGGGAACTATGGCTACACCTTC.

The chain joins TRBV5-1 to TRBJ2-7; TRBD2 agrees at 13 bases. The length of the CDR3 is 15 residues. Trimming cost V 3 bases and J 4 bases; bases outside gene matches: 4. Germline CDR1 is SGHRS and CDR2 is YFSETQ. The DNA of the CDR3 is TGCGCCAGCAGCTCGGGACTAGCGGGATCTTACGAGCAGTACTTC. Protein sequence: CASSSGLAGSYEQYF.

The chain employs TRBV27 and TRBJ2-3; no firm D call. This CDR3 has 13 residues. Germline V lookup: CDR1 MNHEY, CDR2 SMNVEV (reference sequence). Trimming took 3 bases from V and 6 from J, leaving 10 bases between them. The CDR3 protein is CASSFLTGDTQYF. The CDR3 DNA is TGTGCCAGCAGTTTTTTAACGGGTGATACGCAGTATTTT.

The CDR3, as DNA: TGTGCCAGCAGCGCGTTAGCGGGGGCCAGCACCGGGGAGCTGTTTTTT. Translation: CASSALAGASTGELFF. The chain couples TRBV5-4 to TRBJ2-2; TRBD2 matches 9 bases. The V gene end was trimmed by 4 bases and the J gene end by 4 bases; junction bases not matched to a gene: 8. CDR3 length: 16 residues. Germline lookup yields CDR1 SGHNT and CDR2 YYREEE (reference sequence).

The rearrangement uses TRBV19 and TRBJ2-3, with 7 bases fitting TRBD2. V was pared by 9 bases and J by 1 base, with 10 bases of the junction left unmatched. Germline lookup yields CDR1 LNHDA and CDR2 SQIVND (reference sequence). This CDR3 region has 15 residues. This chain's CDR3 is CASSITSARTDTQYF. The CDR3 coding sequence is TGTGCCAGCTCGATCACTAGCGCACGCACAGATACGCAGTATTTT. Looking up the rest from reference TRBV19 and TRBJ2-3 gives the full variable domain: DGGITQSPKYLFRKEGQNVTLSCEQNLNHDAMYWYRQDPGQGLRLIYYSQIVNDFQKGDIAEGYSVSREKKESFPLTVTSAQKNPTAFYLCASSITSARTDTQYFGPGTRLTVL.

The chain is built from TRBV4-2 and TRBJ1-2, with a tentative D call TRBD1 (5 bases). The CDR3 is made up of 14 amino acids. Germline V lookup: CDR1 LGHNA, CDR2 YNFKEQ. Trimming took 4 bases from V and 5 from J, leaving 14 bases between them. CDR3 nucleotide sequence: TGTGCCAGCAGCCCCCTGACAGAGCATTATGGCTACACCTTC. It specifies CASSPLTEHYGYTF.

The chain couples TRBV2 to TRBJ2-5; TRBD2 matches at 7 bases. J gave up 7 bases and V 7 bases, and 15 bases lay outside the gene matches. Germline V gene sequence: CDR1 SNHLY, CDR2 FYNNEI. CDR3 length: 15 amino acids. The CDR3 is CASKPASRTSTTQYF. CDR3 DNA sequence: TGTGCCAGCAAACCCGCGTCCAGGACTAGTACGACCCAGTACTTC.

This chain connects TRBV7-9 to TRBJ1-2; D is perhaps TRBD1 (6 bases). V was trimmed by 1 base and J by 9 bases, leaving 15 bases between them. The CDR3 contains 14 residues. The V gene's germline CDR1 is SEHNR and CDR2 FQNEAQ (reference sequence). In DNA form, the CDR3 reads TGTGCCAGCAGCTTAGACAGGGTCTGGTTGAGCTACACCTTC. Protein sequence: CASSLDRVWLSYTF.

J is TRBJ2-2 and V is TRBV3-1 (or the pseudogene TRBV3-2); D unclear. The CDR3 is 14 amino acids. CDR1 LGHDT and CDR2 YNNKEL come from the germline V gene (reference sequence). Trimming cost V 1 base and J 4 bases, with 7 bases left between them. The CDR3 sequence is CASSQGLSTGELFF. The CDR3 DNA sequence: TGTGCCAGCAGCCAAGGTCTCAGCACCGGGGAGCTGTTTTTT.

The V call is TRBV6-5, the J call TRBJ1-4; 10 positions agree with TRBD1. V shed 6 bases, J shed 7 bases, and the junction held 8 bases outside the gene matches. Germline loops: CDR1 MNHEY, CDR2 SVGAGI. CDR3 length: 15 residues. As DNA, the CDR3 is TGTGCCAGCAGAAATACCGGGACAGGGGTTGAAAAACTGTTTTTT. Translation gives CASRNTGTGVEKLFF.

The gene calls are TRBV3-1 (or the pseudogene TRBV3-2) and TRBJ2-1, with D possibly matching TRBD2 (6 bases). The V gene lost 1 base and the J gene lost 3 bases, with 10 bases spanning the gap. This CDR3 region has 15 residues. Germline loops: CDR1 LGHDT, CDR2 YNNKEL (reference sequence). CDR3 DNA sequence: TGTGCCAGCAGCCAAGTAGCGGCTCTCTACAATGAGCAGTTCTTC. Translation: CASSQVAALYNEQFF.

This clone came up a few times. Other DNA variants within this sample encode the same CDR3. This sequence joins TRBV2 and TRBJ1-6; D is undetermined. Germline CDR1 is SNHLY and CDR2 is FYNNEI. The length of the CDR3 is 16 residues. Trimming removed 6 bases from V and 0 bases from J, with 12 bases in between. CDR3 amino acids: CASRPTGSSYNSPLHF. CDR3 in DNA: TGTGCCAGCAGACCGACGGGGAGCTCCTATAATTCACCCCTCCACTTT. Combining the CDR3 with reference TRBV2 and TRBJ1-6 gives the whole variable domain EPEVTQTPSHQVTQMGQEVILRCVPISNHLYFYWYRQILGQKVEFLVSFYNNEISEKSEIFDDQFSVERPDGSNFTLKIRSTKLEDSAMYFCASRPTGSSYNSPLHFGNGTRLTVT.

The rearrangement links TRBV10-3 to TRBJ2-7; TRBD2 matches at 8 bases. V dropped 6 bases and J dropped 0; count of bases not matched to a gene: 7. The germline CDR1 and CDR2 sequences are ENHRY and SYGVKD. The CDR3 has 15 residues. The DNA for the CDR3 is TGTGCCATCAGGGCCCTAGCGGGTAGCTCCTACGAGCAGTACTTC. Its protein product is CAIRALAGSSYEQYF.

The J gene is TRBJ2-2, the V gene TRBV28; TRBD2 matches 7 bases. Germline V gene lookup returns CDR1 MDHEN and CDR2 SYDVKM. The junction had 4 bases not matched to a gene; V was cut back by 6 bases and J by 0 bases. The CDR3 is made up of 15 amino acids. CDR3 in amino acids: CASSLAGANTGELFF. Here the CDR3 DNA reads TGTGCCAGCAGCCTCGCGGGGGCGAACACCGGGGAGCTGTTTTTT.

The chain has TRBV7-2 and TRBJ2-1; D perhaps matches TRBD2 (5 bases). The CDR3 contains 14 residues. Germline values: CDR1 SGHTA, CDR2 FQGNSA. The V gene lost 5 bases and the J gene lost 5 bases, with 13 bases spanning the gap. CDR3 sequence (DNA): TGTGCCAGCAGCAGTATCCGACTAAACAATGAGCAGTTCTTC. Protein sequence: CASSSIRLNNEQFF.

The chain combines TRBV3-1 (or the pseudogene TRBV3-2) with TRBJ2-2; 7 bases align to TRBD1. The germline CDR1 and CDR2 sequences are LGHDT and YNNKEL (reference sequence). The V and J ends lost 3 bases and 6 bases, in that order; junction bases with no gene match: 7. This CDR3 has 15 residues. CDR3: CASSQAQGFSGELFF. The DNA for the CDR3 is TGTGCCAGCAGCCAGGCACAGGGGTTCTCCGGGGAGCTGTTTTTT.

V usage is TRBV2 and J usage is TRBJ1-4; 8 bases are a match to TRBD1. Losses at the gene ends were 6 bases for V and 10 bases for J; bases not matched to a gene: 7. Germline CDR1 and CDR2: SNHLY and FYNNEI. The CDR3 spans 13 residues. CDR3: CASSGPTGGKLFF. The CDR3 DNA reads TGTGCCAGCAGCGGACCAACAGGGGGAAAACTGTTTTTT.

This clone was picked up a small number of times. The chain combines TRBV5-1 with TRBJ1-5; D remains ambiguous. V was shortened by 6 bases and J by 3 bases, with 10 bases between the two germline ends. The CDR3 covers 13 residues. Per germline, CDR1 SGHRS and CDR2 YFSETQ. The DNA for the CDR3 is TGCGCCAGCAAGGAGGCACCCAATCAGCCCCAGCATTTT. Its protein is CASKEAPNQPQHF.

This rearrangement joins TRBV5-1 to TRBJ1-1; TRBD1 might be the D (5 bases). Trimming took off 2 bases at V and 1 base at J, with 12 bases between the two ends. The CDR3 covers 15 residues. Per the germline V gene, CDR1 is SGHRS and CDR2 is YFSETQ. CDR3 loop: CASSFLGEENTEAFF. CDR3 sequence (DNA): TGCGCCAGCAGCTTTCTGGGGGAGGAGAACACTGAAGCTTTCTTT.

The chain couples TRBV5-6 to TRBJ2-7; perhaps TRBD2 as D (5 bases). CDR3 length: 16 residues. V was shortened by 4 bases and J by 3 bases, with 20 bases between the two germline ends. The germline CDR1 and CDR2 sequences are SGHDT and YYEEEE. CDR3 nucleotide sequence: TGTGCCAGCAGCCGCACTCCGTCGGGAAGTGTCTACGAGCAGTACTTC. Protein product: CASSRTPSGSVYEQYF.

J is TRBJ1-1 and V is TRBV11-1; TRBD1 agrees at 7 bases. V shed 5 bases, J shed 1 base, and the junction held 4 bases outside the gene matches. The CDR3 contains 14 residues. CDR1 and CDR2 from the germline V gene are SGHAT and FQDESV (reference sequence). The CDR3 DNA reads TGTGCCAGCAGCAACAGGGGTAGGAACACTGAAGCTTTCTTT. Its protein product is CASSNRGRNTEAFF. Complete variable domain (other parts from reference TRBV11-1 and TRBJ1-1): EAEVAQSPRYKITEKSQAVAFWCDPISGHATLYWYRQILGQGPELLVQFQDESVVDDSQLPKDRFSAERLKGVDSTLKIQPAELGDSAMYLCASSNRGRNTEAFFGQGTRLTVV.